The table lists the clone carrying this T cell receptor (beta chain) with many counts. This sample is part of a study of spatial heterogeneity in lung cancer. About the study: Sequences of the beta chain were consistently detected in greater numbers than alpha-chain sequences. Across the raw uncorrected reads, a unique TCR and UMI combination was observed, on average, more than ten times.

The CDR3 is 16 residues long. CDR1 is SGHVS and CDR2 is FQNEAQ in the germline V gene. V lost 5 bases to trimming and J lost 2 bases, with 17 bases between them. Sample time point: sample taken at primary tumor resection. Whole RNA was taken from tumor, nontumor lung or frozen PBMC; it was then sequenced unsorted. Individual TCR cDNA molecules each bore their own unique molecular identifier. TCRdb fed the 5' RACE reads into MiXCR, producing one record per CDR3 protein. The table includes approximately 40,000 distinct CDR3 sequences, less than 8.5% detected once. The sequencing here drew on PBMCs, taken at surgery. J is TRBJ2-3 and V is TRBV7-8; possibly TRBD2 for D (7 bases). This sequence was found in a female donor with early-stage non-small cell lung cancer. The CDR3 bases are TGTGCCAGCAGCCCCGGACTAGGGGGAACCACAGATACGCAGTATTTT. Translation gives CASSPGLGGTTDTQYF.